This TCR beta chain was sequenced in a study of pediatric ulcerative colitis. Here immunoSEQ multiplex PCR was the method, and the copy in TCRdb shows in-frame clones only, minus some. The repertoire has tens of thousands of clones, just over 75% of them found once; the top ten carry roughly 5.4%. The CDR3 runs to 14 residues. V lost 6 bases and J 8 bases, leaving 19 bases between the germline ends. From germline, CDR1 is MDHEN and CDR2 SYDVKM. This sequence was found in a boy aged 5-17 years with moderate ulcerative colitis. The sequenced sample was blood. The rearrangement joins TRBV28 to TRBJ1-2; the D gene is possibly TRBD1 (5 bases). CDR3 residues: CASRPPGPEEGYTF. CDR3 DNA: TGTGCCAGCAGGCCTCCGGGACCGGAGGAAGGCTACACCTTC.